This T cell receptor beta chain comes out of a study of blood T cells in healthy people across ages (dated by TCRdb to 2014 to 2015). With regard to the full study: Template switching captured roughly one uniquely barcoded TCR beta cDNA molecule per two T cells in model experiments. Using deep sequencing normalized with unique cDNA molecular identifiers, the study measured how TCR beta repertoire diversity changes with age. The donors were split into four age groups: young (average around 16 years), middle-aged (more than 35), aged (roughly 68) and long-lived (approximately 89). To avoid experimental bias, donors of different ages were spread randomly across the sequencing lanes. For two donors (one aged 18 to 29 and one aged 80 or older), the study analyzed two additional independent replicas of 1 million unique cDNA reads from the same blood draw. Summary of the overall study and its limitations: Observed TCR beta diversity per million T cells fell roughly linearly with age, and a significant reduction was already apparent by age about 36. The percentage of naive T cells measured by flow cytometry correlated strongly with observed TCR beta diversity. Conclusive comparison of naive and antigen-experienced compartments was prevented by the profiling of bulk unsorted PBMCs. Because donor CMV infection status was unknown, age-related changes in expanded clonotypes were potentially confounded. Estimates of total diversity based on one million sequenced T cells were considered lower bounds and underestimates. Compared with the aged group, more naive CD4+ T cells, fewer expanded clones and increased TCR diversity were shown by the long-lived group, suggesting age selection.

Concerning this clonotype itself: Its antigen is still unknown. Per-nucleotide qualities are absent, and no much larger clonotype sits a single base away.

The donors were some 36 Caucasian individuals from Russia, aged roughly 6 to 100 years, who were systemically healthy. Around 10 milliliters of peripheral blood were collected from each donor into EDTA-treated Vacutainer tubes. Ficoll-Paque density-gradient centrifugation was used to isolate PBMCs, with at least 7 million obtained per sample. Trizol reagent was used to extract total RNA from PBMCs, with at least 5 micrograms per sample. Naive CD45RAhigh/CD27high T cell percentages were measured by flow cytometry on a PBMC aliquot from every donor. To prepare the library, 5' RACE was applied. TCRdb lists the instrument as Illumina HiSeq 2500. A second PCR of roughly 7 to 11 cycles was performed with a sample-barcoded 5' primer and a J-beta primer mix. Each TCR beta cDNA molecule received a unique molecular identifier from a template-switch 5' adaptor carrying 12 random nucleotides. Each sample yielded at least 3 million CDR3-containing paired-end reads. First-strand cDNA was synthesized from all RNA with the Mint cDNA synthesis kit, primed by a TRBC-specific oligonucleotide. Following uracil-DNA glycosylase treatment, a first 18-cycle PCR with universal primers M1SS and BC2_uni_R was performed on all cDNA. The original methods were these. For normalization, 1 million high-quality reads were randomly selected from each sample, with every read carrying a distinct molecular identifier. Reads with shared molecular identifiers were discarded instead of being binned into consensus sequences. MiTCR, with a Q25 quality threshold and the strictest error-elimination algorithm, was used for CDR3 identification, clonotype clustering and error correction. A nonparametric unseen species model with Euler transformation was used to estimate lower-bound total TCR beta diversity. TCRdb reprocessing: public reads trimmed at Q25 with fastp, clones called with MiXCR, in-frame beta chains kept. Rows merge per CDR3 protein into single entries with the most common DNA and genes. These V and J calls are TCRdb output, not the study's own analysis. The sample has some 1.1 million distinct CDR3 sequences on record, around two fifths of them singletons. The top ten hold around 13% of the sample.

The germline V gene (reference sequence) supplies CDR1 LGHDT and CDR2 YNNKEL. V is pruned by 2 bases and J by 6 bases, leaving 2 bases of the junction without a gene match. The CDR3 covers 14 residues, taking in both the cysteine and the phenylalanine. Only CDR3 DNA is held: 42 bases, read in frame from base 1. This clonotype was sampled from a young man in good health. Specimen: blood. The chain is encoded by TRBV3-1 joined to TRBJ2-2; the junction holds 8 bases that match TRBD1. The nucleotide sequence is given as TGTGCCAGCAGCCAAATGACAGGGGCCGGGGAGCTGTTTTTT. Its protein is CASSQMTGAGELFF.